The 17 T cell receptor beta chains in this list originate from one sample, sequenced in a study of cytomegalovirus exposure and HLA in healthy donors (dated by TCRdb to the late 2010s). The library came from the immunoSEQ multiplex PCR assay. The multiplex PCR relied on a mix of 60 forward primers for TCR Vbeta segments and 13 reverse primers for TCR Jbeta segments. Here the immuneACCESS table is served through TCRdb, limited to in-frame sequences with V and J called. Missing clones are a known gap in these copies; in checked studies unresolved V genes cover under half, and the rest lacks a known reason. Counted in this sample were about 100,000 clones; roughly 75% of them appeared once. About 0.79% of the sample goes to the ten largest clones. The sample consisted of PBMCs. Every receptor here comes from a woman in her sixties or seventies in good health and CMV-seronegative.

The rearrangement uses TRBV6-5 and TRBJ1-1, with D possibly matching TRBD1 (6 bases). V was shortened by 5 bases and J by 6 bases, with 13 bases between the two germline ends. The CDR3 consists of 13 residues. From germline, CDR1 is MNHEY and CDR2 SVGAGI. Here the CDR3 reads CASSRTGSAEAFF. CDR3 nucleotides: TGTGCCAGCAGTCGAACAGGGTCTGCTGAAGCTTTCTTT.

About this clone itself: An end of the junction differs from the germline gene, which may be a read error. This chain links TRBV7-9 with TRBJ1-3; D is possibly TRBD1 (5 bases). The V gene's germline CDR1 is SEHNR and CDR2 FQNEAQ (reference sequence). The CDR3 length is 15 residues. CDR3 region: CSSSLGATLRNTIYF. DNA of the CDR3: TGTTCCAGCAGCTTAGGGGCGACACTCCGAAACACCATATATTTT.

The gene calls are TRBV5-1 and TRBJ2-5, with D possibly being TRBD1 (6 bases). Per the germline V gene, CDR1 is SGHRS and CDR2 is YFSETQ. The CDR3 sequence is 14 residues long. V was cut by 2 bases and J by 4 bases, with 12 bases left in between. In DNA form, the CDR3 reads TGCGCCAGCAGCTTTCCAGGGGCAGGAGAGACCCAGTACTTC. Residues: CASSFPGAGETQYF.

V usage is TRBV27 and J usage is TRBJ2-1, with 7 positions matching TRBD1. The CDR3 spans 12 residues. Per the germline V gene, CDR1 is MNHEY and CDR2 is SMNVEV (reference sequence). Trimming cost V 5 bases and J 5 bases; bases outside gene matches: 0. CDR3 sequence reads: CASSDRDNEQFF. CDR3 bases: TGTGCCAGCAGTGACAGGGACAATGAGCAGTTCTTC.

This clone turned up a few times. The rearrangement links TRBV6-4 to TRBJ1-2; 7 bases match TRBD1. The V segment lost 2 bases and the J segment 4 bases; nucleotides outside the gene matches: 1. The V gene's germline CDR1 is MRHNA and CDR2 SNTAGT. The CDR3 length is 13 residues. The CDR3 bases are TGTGCCAGCAGTGACGCAGGGGGCTATGGCTACACCTTC. This translates into CASSDAGGYGYTF.

The DNA for the CDR3 is TGTGCCAGCAGCCCGGACAGACACATCAATCAGCCCCAGCATTTT. Its protein product is CASSPDRHINQPQHF. The V gene is TRBV7-8, the J gene TRBJ1-5, with D maybe TRBD1 (6 bases). Trimming took off 5 bases at V and 3 bases at J, with 14 bases between the two ends. The CDR3 extends over 15 amino acids. From germline, CDR1 is SGHVS and CDR2 FQNEAQ. Complete variable domain (other parts from reference TRBV7-8 and TRBJ1-5): GAGVSQSPRYKVAKRGQDVALRCDPISGHVSLFWYQQALGQGPEFLTYFQNEAQLDKSGLPSDRFFAERPEGSVSTLKIQRTQQEDSAVYLCASSPDRHINQPQHFGDGTRLSIL.

V usage is TRBV2 and J usage is TRBJ2-7, with a possible D match to TRBD2 (5 bases). Between the trimmed V and J ends, which lost 6 bases and 3 bases, there was a span of 9 bases. This CDR3 has 12 residues. CDR1 is SNHLY, CDR2 FYNNEI, per germline. For the CDR3, the DNA is TGTGCCAGCAGGGATGACTACTACGAGCAGTACTTC. Protein sequence: CASRDDYYEQYF.

This clone was counted a few times. Other nucleotide sequences from this sample produce the same CDR3. The rearrangement uses TRBV5-1 and TRBJ1-5, with 8 bases matching TRBD1. The CDR3 has 14 amino acids. J lost 4 bases, V lost 0 bases, and 0 bases had no gene match. The germline CDR1 and CDR2 sequences are SGHRS and YFSETQ. The chain's CDR3 is CASSLGTGNQPQHF. The CDR3 nucleotides read TGCGCCAGCAGCTTGGGGACAGGGAATCAGCCCCAGCATTTT.

This rearrangement joins TRBV28 to TRBJ2-1; no clear D. CDR1 MDHEN and CDR2 SYDVKM come from the germline V gene. There are 12 residues in the CDR3. The germline V and J ends were trimmed by 6 bases and 2 bases, with 5 bases remaining between them. The CDR3 region has the DNA TGTGCCAGCAGCTCGGCCTACAATGAGCAGTTCTTC. Translated, it gives CASSSAYNEQFF.

The chain combines TRBV13 with TRBJ2-7, with unresolved D. This CDR3 comprises 13 residues. V gave up 5 bases and J gave up 6 bases, with 14 bases separating them. Germline CDR1 is PRHDT and CDR2 is FYEKMQ (reference sequence). The CDR3 spells CASSPASGIEQYF. The DNA for the CDR3 is TGTGCCAGCAGCCCAGCTAGTGGAATCGAGCAGTACTTC.

The V and J genes are TRBV18 and TRBJ2-7; the match to TRBD1 covers 10 bases. Per the germline V gene, CDR1 is KGHSH and CDR2 is LQKENI. There are 15 residues in the CDR3. The V segment lost 2 bases and the J segment 2 bases; nucleotides outside the gene matches: 3. The CDR3 spells CASSPRTGGTYEQYF. The DNA for the CDR3 is TGTGCCAGCTCACCAAGGACAGGGGGTACCTACGAGCAGTACTTC.

The chain is built from TRBV7-9 and TRBJ2-3, with D possibly matching TRBD1 (5 bases). Trimming left V 5 bases short and J 3 bases short, with 15 bases between. CDR1 SEHNR and CDR2 FQNEAQ come from the germline V gene (reference sequence). This CDR3 has 15 residues. The DNA of the CDR3 is TGTGCCAGCAGCCCAGAAGGGGTCAAGACAGATACGCAGTATTTT. The encoded protein is CASSPEGVKTDTQYF.

This clone was recorded once. The chain uses TRBV9 and TRBJ2-2; the D gene is possibly TRBD1 (6 bases). The germline CDR1 and CDR2 sequences are SGDLS and YYNGEE. V was trimmed by 2 bases and J by 6 bases, leaving 8 bases between them. The CDR3 loop spans 13 amino acids. This CDR3 is CASSVSGAGELFF. The CDR3 coding sequence is TGTGCCAGCAGCGTCTCAGGGGCCGGGGAGCTGTTTTTT. Looking up the rest from reference TRBV9 and TRBJ2-2 gives the full variable domain: DSGVTQTPKHLITATGQRVTLRCSPRSGDLSVYWYQQSLDQGLQFLIQYYNGEERAKGNILERFSAQQFPDLHSELNLSSLELGDSALYFCASSVSGAGELFFGEGSRLTVL.

The chain links TRBV4-1 to TRBJ2-1; 8 positions match TRBD2. V gave up 1 base and J gave up 2 bases; unmatched junction bases: 4. This CDR3 has 16 amino acids. The germline gives CDR1 MGHRA, CDR2 YSYEKL. CDR3 nucleotide sequence: TGCGCCAGCAGCCAAGGAGTAGCGGGAACCTACAATGAGCAGTTCTTC. This sequence encodes CASSQGVAGTYNEQFF.

This clone was recorded once. The chain uses TRBV4-1 and TRBJ2-7; the D gene is possibly TRBD1 (6 bases). CDR1 is MGHRA and CDR2 is YSYEKL in the germline V gene. Trimming took off 1 base at V and 7 bases at J, with 11 bases between the two ends. CDR3 size: 13 residues. CDR3 sequence: CASSQALGGEQYF. For the CDR3, the DNA is TGCGCCAGCAGCCAAGCCCTAGGGGGAGAGCAGTACTTC.

V gene TRBV6-4 combines with J gene TRBJ1-5; TRBD1 is a possible D gene (6 bases). CDR3 length: 13 amino acids. CDR1 and CDR2 (germline): MRHNA, SNTAGT. V was cut by 5 bases and J by 5 bases, with 10 bases left in between. The DNA for the CDR3 is TGTGCCAGCAGTCAGGGGTTCGATCAGCCCCAGCATTTT. Translation: CASSQGFDQPQHF.

The sample holds one count of this clone. In nucleotides, the CDR3 is TGTGCCAGCAGTTTACGGGTTAAGGGGTTAAACATTCAGTACTTC. Its translation is CASSLRVKGLNIQYF. The chain uses TRBV28 and TRBJ2-4; perhaps TRBD1 as D (5 bases). The germline V gene encodes CDR1 MDHEN and CDR2 SYDVKM. Trimming took 2 bases from V and 6 from J, leaving 14 bases between them. The CDR3 is 15 residues long.